This T cell receptor beta chain emerged from a study of T cells after posttransplantation cyclophosphamide. Study results and caveats: Later post-transplant blood repertoires were often dominated by donor CD8+ memory clones. Recipient CMV seropositivity and CMV reactivation strongly tracked TRB clonality. Tissue-infiltrating T cells from skin or gut overlapped little with blood T cells.

The CDR3 is 14 amino acids. V was pared by 4 bases and J by 5 bases, with 5 bases of the junction left unmatched. CDR1 and CDR2 (germline): MDHEN, SYDVKM. Sampled 1 year posttransplant, controls received myeloablative marrow transplants, methotrexate and a calcineurin inhibitor. TCRdb keeps only in-frame clones here, not all; method: immunoSEQ multiplex PCR. The repertoire includes more than 15,000 clones, about four fifths of them detected once, and over 4.5% sits in the top ten. Details on this clone: The antigen is not known.

The receptor comes from a male patient in his late teens or twenties who received an allogeneic stem cell transplant from a related donor, was CMV-positive, and had no GVHD. Some T cells may trace back to the graft donor. The genes are TRBV28 and TRBJ1-2; 9 bases line up with TRBD1. The sample in question was PBMCs, obtained less than 400 days after allogeneic stem cell transplant with calcineurin inhibitor and methotrexate. CDR3 loop: CASSSGTGIYGYTF. The DNA of the CDR3 is TGTGCCAGCAGTTCCGGGACAGGGATATATGGCTACACCTTC.